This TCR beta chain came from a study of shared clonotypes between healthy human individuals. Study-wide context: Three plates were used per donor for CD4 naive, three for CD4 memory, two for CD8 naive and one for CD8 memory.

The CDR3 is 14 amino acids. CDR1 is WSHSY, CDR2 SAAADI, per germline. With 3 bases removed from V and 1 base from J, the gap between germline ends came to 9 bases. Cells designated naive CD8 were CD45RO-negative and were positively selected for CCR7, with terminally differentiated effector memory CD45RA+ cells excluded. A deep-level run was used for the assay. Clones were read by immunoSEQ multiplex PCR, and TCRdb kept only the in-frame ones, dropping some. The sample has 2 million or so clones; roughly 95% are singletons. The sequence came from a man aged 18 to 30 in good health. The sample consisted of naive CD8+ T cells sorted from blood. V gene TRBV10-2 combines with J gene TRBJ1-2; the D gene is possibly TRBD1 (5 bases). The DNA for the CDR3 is TGCGCCAGCAGTGAATCGACAGTTAACTATGGCTACACCTTC. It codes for CASSESTVNYGYTF.